The 5 T cell receptor beta chains reported below all come from one sample, sequenced in a study of blood T cell repertoires in COVID-19. Libraries were prepared by immunoSEQ multiplex PCR; TCRdb keeps only in-frame clonotypes and omits some of them. The sample contains some 200,000 clones, 85% to 90% of which appear only once. The sequenced sample was PBMCs or T cells enriched from blood (not recorded which). Receptors were obtained from a woman younger than 35 in a cohort exposed to, infected with or recovered from COVID-19 (not recorded which).

The chain joins TRBV25-1 to TRBJ2-7; 8 nucleotides line up with TRBD1. The J segment lost 2 bases and the V segment lost 2 bases, leaving 2 bases of the junction unmatched. From germline, CDR1 is MGHDK and CDR2 SYGVNS. There are 14 residues in the CDR3. The CDR3 sequence: CASSETGGTYEQYF. CDR3 in DNA: TGTGCCAGCAGTGAAACAGGGGGGACCTACGAGCAGTACTTC.

This chain links TRBV25-1 with TRBJ1-2; D call uncertain. The V end was cut by 2 bases, the J end by 8 bases, with 9 bases between. The CDR3 loop spans 12 amino acids. Germline lookup yields CDR1 MGHDK and CDR2 SYGVNS. CDR3 nucleotide sequence: TGTGCCAGCAGTGAAGCCCAGTGGGGCTACACCTTC. This gives the protein CASSEAQWGYTF.

V is TRBV15 and J is TRBJ1-1, with 7 bases matching TRBD1. The germline V gene encodes CDR1 LNHNV and CDR2 YYDKDF (reference sequence). CDR3 length: 14 amino acids. Losses at the gene ends were 6 bases for V and 1 base for J; bases not matched to a gene: 5. CDR3 coding DNA: TGTGCCACCAGGGGGGGACAGACGAACACTGAAGCTTTCTTT. This gives the protein CATRGGQTNTEAFF.

This clone was found many times. The V and J genes are TRBV12-3 or TRBV12-4 and TRBJ1-2, with a possible D match to TRBD1 (5 bases). The CDR3 is 12 residues long. V dropped 3 bases and J dropped 5 bases, with 7 bases sitting between them. CDR3: CASSFGGYGYTF. CDR3 coding DNA: TGTGCCAGCAGTTTCGGGGGATATGGCTACACCTTC.

The chain has TRBV5-1 and TRBJ2-5, with D hard to call. The CDR3 is 12 amino acids. Trimming took 0 bases from V and 3 from J, leaving 3 bases between them. Germline V CDR1 and CDR2: SGHRS, YFSETQ. Here the CDR3 reads CASSLGEETQYF. The CDR3 nucleotides read TGCGCCAGCAGCTTGGGAGAAGAGACCCAGTACTTC.